This T cell receptor (beta chain) emerged from a study of regulatory T cells in long-lasting Graves disease. Time point reported: newly diagnosed GD, antithyroid drugs for less than 3 months. PBMC RNA was the source of the TCR library. CDR3 regions were amplified by Arm-PCR using iRepertoire HTBI primers to build TCR beta libraries. In the original analysis: Identification yielded 62 TRBV and 11 to 15 TRBJ segments across samples. MiXCR was run by TCRdb on the multiplex PCR reads, yielding one entry per CDR3 protein. The V and J calls were determined by TCRdb, not by the authors. The table lists 300,000 to 400,000 distinct CDR3 sequences, about a sixth of them singletons. Study-level results: Limited sample numbers may have lowered accuracy. Newly diagnosed disease favored TRBV20-1 and TRBJ2-1 over persistent disease. Relative to newly diagnosed Graves' patients, persistent ones had lower TCR diversity.

With 5 bases clipped from V and 7 bases from J, the junction kept 4 bases outside the gene matches. The CDR3 sequence is 13 residues long. Germline V gene data show CDR1 as DFQATT and CDR2 as SNEGSKA (reference sequence). The sample holds a few counts of this clonotype. Its specificity is unknown. The sample was also linked to a second study, of T cells in Graves' hyperthyroidism and ophthalmopathy.

The clonotype was recovered from a man between 40 and 49 years old with Graves disease. The sample was peripheral blood mononuclear cells (PBMCs), taken at new diagnosis, from a patient treated with antithyroid drugs. The V call is TRBV20-1, the J call TRBJ1-5; TRBD1 matches at 11 bases. DNA for the CDR3: TGCAGTGCTGGACAGGGGGCTAGGCAGCCCCAGCATTTT. This sequence encodes CSAGQGARQPQHF.